Shown below are 10 T cell receptor beta chains from a single sample sequenced in a study of vaccination and CD4 T cells after COVID-19. Indicated treatment: approximately 9-day PBMC culture with coronavirus spike peptide pools or control peptides (ViraFEST assay). These TCRs are of unknown antigen specificity. An Oncomine TCR Beta short-read assay was used to sequence the DNA from cultured CD4+ T cells. One entry per CDR3 protein results from TCRdb running MiXCR on the PCR reads. The sample yields about 4,600 distinct CDR3 sequences, approximately 30% seen once. The sequenced sample was CD4+ T cells from blood, cultured in vitro. These receptors all come from a human donor who had recovered from COVID-19.

The V call is TRBV18, the J call TRBJ2-3, with 7 bases that match TRBD2. The germline V gene has CDR1 KGHSH and CDR2 LQKENI. This CDR3 is 14 amino acids long. V shed 3 bases and J 3 bases; nucleotides not matched to a gene: 3. DNA of the CDR3: TGTGCCAGCTCACCGGCACTAGCGACAGATACGCAGTATTTT. Translated: CASSPALATDTQYF.

The rearrangement uses TRBV21-1 and TRBJ1-1. TRBV21-1 is tagged as a pseudogene. This CDR3 contains 13 residues. CDR3 in DNA: TGTGCCAGCACCCAACTCGAGGCGTGGCTCGCTTTCTTT. Residues: CASTQLEAWLAFF.

J is TRBJ2-7 and V is TRBV9, with D possibly TRBD2 on 6 matching bases. CDR3 length: 15 amino acids. Trimming cost V 3 bases and J 2 bases, with 15 bases left between them. CDR1 SGDLS and CDR2 YYNGEE come from the germline V gene. The CDR3 sequence: CASSAEGSVPYEQYF. The DNA for the CDR3 is TGTGCCAGCAGCGCGGAGGGATCGGTCCCCTACGAGCAGTACTTC.

Only a few counts were recorded for this clonotype. The chain joins TRBV30 to TRBJ2-5; D possibly corresponds to TRBD2 (6 bases). The CDR3 sequence is 13 residues long. The V end was cut by 0 bases, the J end by 7 bases, with 12 bases between. Germline loops: CDR1 GTSNPN, CDR2 SVGIG (reference sequence). The CDR3 nucleotides read TGTGCCTGGAGTGTATCGGGAGAGGGGACCCAGTACTTC. Its translation: CAWSVSGEGTQYF.

The CDR3 is CATSDGTSGRAVDEQFF. Here the CDR3 DNA reads TGTGCCACCAGTGACGGGACTAGCGGGAGGGCCGTGGATGAGCAGTTCTTC. The chain couples TRBV24-1 to TRBJ2-1; 16 bases match TRBD2. The ends lost 4 bases at V and 8 bases at J; junction bases unmatched: 7. From germline, CDR1 is KGHDR and CDR2 SFDVKD. The length of the CDR3 is 17 residues.

The rearrangement links TRBV24-1 to TRBJ2-5, with D perhaps being TRBD1 or TRBD2 (6 bases each). CDR3 length: 16 amino acids. Germline-derived CDR1 and CDR2 are KGHDR and SFDVKD. Trimming took 4 bases from V and 4 from J, leaving 18 bases between them. CDR3 protein: CATSDYSKGGLETQYF. As DNA, the CDR3 is TGTGCCACCAGTGACTATTCGAAGGGGGGTTTAGAGACCCAGTACTTC.

The chain links TRBV20-1 to TRBJ1-2, with D maybe TRBD1 (5 bases). Germline V gives CDR1 DFQATT, CDR2 SNEGSKA (reference sequence). The CDR3 contains 13 residues. V was clipped by 3 bases and J by 5 bases, with 13 bases between them. The CDR3 DNA sequence: TGCAGTGCTAGTCCAGGGACGGGTTATGGCTACACCTTC. Amino acid sequence: CSASPGTGYGYTF.

The chain joins TRBV6-1 to TRBJ2-1; 7 nucleotides match TRBD2. The CDR3 runs to 16 residues. Germline loops: CDR1 MNHNS, CDR2 SASEGT. V dropped 5 bases and J dropped 8; count of bases not matched to a gene: 15. Here the CDR3 reads CASSPQLALKFDEQFF. The CDR3, as DNA: TGTGCCAGCAGTCCGCAACTAGCGCTAAAGTTTGATGAGCAGTTCTTC.

The chain recombines TRBV20-1 with TRBJ2-1, with a possible D match to TRBD2 (6 bases). This CDR3 region has 14 residues. The V gene's germline CDR1 is DFQATT and CDR2 SNEGSKA (reference sequence). V dropped 3 bases and J dropped 5 bases, with 14 bases sitting between them. The CDR3 DNA sequence: TGCAGTGCTAGTTACGGGGGATGGGACAATGAGCAGTTCTTC. Translation gives CSASYGGWDNEQFF.

The chain couples TRBV4-2 to TRBJ1-4; unclear D gene. Germline loops: CDR1 LGHNA, CDR2 YNFKEQ. The CDR3 sequence is 13 residues long. Trimming removed 0 bases from V and 10 bases from J, with 9 bases in between. CDR3 amino acids: CASSQDSVGKLFF. The CDR3 DNA reads as TGTGCCAGCAGCCAAGATAGTGTTGGAAAACTGTTTTTT.